These T cell receptor beta chains were read from a single sample in a study of T cell repertoires in cytomegalovirus infection. Their antigens are not known. MiXCR, applied by TCRdb to the reads, yields one record per CDR3 protein. The sample carries 700,000 to 850,000 distinct CDR3 sequences, about 31% recorded once. The source material was cultured CD8+ T cells from PBMCs, sampled from culture after CMV antigen stimulation. The origin of the receptors is a human donor in good health (CMV status not recorded). Some clones in this sample may be carry-over from other donors' samples. The CDR3 runs from the conserved cysteine through the conserved F or W. A D gene is named only where the DNA matches it firmly. Not all rows give a size; the values are once, few, many and, for expanded clones, a class.

d_call: NA
j_call: TRBJ2-3
clone_size: many
v_call: TRBV15
cdr3_aa: CATSREGTLRGDTQYF
cdr3_nt: TGTGCCACCAGCAGAGAGGGCACACTGCGAGGTGATACGCAGTATTTT

d_call: TRBD1
j_call: TRBJ1-5
clone_size: NA
v_call: TRBV24-1
cdr3_aa: CATSDSTGSKQPQHF
cdr3_nt: TGTGCCACCAGTGACTCGACAGGGTCGAAGCAGCCCCAGCATTTT

d_call: TRBD1
j_call: TRBJ1-2
clone_size: once
v_call: TRBV19
cdr3_aa: CASSIGPGQGNYGYTF
cdr3_nt: TGTGCCAGTAGTATCGGGCCGGGACAGGGGAACTATGGCTACACCTTC

d_call: NA
j_call: TRBJ2-5
clone_size: few
v_call: TRBV19
cdr3_aa: CASSIRPVRGAGETQYF
cdr3_nt: TGTGCCAGTAGTATAAGGCCGGTTCGGGGGGCCGGTGAGACCCAGTACTTC

d_call: NA
j_call: TRBJ1-1
clone_size: NA
v_call: TRBV19
cdr3_aa: CASSISGTTHEAFF
cdr3_nt: TGTGCCAGTAGTATCTCGGGGACAACCCATGAAGCTTTCTTT

d_call: NA
j_call: TRBJ2-7
clone_size: NA
v_call: TRBV7-8
cdr3_aa: CVSSPGPTYEQYF
cdr3_nt: TGTGTCAGCAGCCCAGGACCCACCTACGAGCAGTACTTC

d_call: NA
j_call: TRBJ1-1
clone_size: NA
v_call: TRBV6-5
cdr3_aa: CASSYGQSNTEAFF
cdr3_nt: TGTGCCAGCAGTTACGGGCAGTCTAACACTGAAGCTTTCTTT

d_call: TRBD1
j_call: TRBJ1-5
clone_size: few
v_call: TRBV27
cdr3_aa: CASSVQPIDRGNQPQHF
cdr3_nt: TGTGCCAGCAGCGTGCAACCGATCGACAGGGGAAATCAGCCCCAGCATTTT

d_call: TRBD1
j_call: TRBJ1-1
clone_size: once
v_call: TRBV5-5
cdr3_aa: CASSLYQTLTGTEEAFF
cdr3_nt: TGTGCCAGCAGCCTTTATCAGACACTGACCGGGACAGAAGAAGCTTTCTTT

d_call: NA
j_call: TRBJ1-5
clone_size: few
v_call: TRBV12-3/TRBV12-4
cdr3_aa: CASILSVAGGNQPQHF
cdr3_nt: TGTGCCAGCATCCTATCCGTCGCGGGCGGCAATCAGCCCCAGCATTTT

d_call: NA
j_call: TRBJ1-1
clone_size: NA
v_call: TRBV5-1
cdr3_aa: CASSLAGADEAFF
cdr3_nt: TGCGCCAGCAGCTTGGCAGGGGCGGATGAAGCTTTCTTT

d_call: TRBD1
j_call: TRBJ1-2
clone_size: few
v_call: TRBV7-9
cdr3_aa: CASSLGQGAGANYGYTF
cdr3_nt: TGTGCCAGCAGCTTAGGACAGGGGGCGGGCGCTAACTATGGCTACACCTTC

d_call: TRBD1
j_call: TRBJ2-1
clone_size: NA
v_call: TRBV14
cdr3_aa: CASSLRDRGNEQFF
cdr3_nt: TGTGCCAGCAGCCTGCGTGACAGGGGCAATGAGCAGTTCTTC

d_call: TRBD2
j_call: TRBJ2-1
clone_size: NA
v_call: TRBV2
cdr3_aa: CASRPSGGGVHEQFF
cdr3_nt: TGTGCCAGCAGACCCAGCGGGGGGGGAGTCCATGAGCAGTTCTTC

d_call: NA
j_call: TRBJ2-2
clone_size: few
v_call: TRBV12-3/TRBV12-4
cdr3_aa: CASSLGGETGELFF
cdr3_nt: TGTGCCAGCAGTTTAGGGGGAGAGACCGGGGAGCTGTTTTTT

d_call: NA
j_call: TRBJ1-5
clone_size: NA
v_call: TRBV27
cdr3_aa: CASSPSGTGGSPQHF
cdr3_nt: TGTGCCAGCAGTCCCTCCGGGACTGGAGGATCGCCCCAGCATTTT

d_call: NA
j_call: TRBJ1-4
clone_size: NA
v_call: TRBV5-1
cdr3_aa: CASSLAPEEKLFF
cdr3_nt: TGCGCCAGCAGCTTGGCCCCCGAAGAAAAACTGTTTTTT

d_call: NA
j_call: TRBJ2-1
clone_size: many
v_call: TRBV19
cdr3_aa: CASSIGTPSYNEQFF
cdr3_nt: TGTGCCAGTAGTATCGGGACGCCCTCCTACAATGAGCAGTTCTTC

d_call: TRBD1
j_call: TRBJ1-6
clone_size: NA
v_call: TRBV6-5
cdr3_aa: CASRPPGQAGSPLHF
cdr3_nt: TGTGCCAGCAGACCTCCGGGACAGGCTGGATCACCCCTCCACTTT

d_call: NA
j_call: TRBJ2-2
clone_size: NA
v_call: TRBV6-8
cdr3_aa: CASSYSPGPGELFF
cdr3_nt: TGTGCCAGCAGTTACTCCCCGGGGCCCGGGGAGCTGTTTTTT

d_call: NA
j_call: TRBJ1-2
clone_size: few
v_call: TRBV7-2
cdr3_aa: CASSRRGTGYRSYTF
cdr3_nt: TGTGCCAGCAGCCGACGCGGGACGGGATATAGGAGCTACACCTTC

d_call: NA
j_call: TRBJ2-7
clone_size: few
v_call: TRBV10-3
cdr3_aa: CAAADTYEQYF
cdr3_nt: TGTGCTGCGGCGGATACCTACGAGCAGTACTTC

d_call: NA
j_call: TRBJ2-2
clone_size: NA
v_call: TRBV19
cdr3_aa: CASSIEATSVTGELFF
cdr3_nt: TGTGCCAGTAGTATAGAAGCCACTTCGGTCACCGGGGAGCTGTTTTTT

d_call: NA
j_call: TRBJ2-3
clone_size: NA
v_call: TRBV6-5
cdr3_aa: CASSYSNPSTDTQYF
cdr3_nt: TGTGCCAGCAGTTACAGCAACCCGAGCACAGATACGCAGTATTTT

d_call: TRBD2
j_call: TRBJ2-5
clone_size: NA
v_call: TRBV29-1
cdr3_aa: CSVGDPGLEITQYF
cdr3_nt: TGCAGCGTTGGGGATCCGGGACTAGAGATAACCCAGTACTTC

d_call: TRBD2
j_call: TRBJ2-7
clone_size: few
v_call: TRBV7-6
cdr3_aa: CASSPGGGESPYEQYF
cdr3_nt: TGTGCCAGCAGCCCCGGGGGGGGAGAAAGCCCCTACGAGCAGTACTTC

d_call: NA
j_call: TRBJ2-2
clone_size: many
v_call: TRBV4-3
cdr3_aa: CASSQDIRRVTGELFF
cdr3_nt: TGCGCCAGCAGCCAAGATATCCGAAGGGTCACCGGGGAGCTGTTTTTT

d_call: NA
j_call: TRBJ2-3
clone_size: NA
v_call: TRBV7-9
cdr3_aa: CASSLAHRTSTDTQYF
cdr3_nt: TGTGCCAGCAGCTTAGCACACAGAACTAGCACAGATACGCAGTATTTT

d_call: NA
j_call: TRBJ1-4
clone_size: NA
v_call: TRBV4-3
cdr3_aa: CASSQDRGTGEKLFF
cdr3_nt: TGCGCCAGCAGCCAAGACCGAGGTACGGGGGAAAAACTGTTTTTT

d_call: NA
j_call: TRBJ2-2
clone_size: NA
v_call: TRBV19
cdr3_aa: CASSIRPNTGELFF
cdr3_nt: TGTGCCAGTAGTATTAGACCGAACACCGGGGAGCTGTTTTTT

d_call: TRBD1
j_call: TRBJ1-3
clone_size: many
v_call: TRBV7-8
cdr3_aa: CASSARQGTVGNTIYF
cdr3_nt: TGTGCCAGCAGCGCGCGACAGGGTACGGTGGGAAACACCATATATTTT

d_call: TRBD2
j_call: TRBJ2-3
clone_size: NA
v_call: TRBV27
cdr3_aa: CASTSDNPSGPTDTQYF
cdr3_nt: TGTGCCAGCACTTCGGACAACCCTAGCGGACCCACAGATACGCAGTATTTT

d_call: TRBD2
j_call: TRBJ2-1
clone_size: NA
v_call: TRBV29-1
cdr3_aa: CSVESGSGDYNEQFF
cdr3_nt: TGCAGCGTTGAATCTGGTAGCGGGGACTACAATGAGCAGTTCTTC

d_call: NA
j_call: TRBJ1-1
clone_size: NA
v_call: TRBV5-5
cdr3_aa: CASSFPHRVNTEAFF
cdr3_nt: TGTGCCAGCAGCTTTCCCCACAGGGTGAACACTGAAGCTTTCTTT

d_call: NA
j_call: TRBJ1-2
clone_size: many
v_call: TRBV7-9
cdr3_aa: CASSPGQGWGYTF
cdr3_nt: TGTGCCAGCAGCCCTGGGCAGGGCTGGGGCTACACCTTC

d_call: NA
j_call: TRBJ1-1
clone_size: NA
v_call: TRBV6-2/TRBV6-3
cdr3_aa: CASSYSRDFRPEAFF
cdr3_nt: TGTGCCAGCAGTTATTCCCGGGACTTTCGGCCTGAAGCTTTCTTT

d_call: TRBD2
j_call: TRBJ2-5
clone_size: NA
v_call: TRBV19
cdr3_aa: CASSPGLAGVEETQYF
cdr3_nt: TGTGCCAGTAGTCCAGGACTAGCGGGGGTTGAAGAGACCCAGTACTTC

d_call: NA
j_call: TRBJ2-1
clone_size: NA
v_call: TRBV27
cdr3_aa: CASGWGYEQFF
cdr3_nt: TGTGCCAGCGGATGGGGTTATGAGCAGTTCTTC